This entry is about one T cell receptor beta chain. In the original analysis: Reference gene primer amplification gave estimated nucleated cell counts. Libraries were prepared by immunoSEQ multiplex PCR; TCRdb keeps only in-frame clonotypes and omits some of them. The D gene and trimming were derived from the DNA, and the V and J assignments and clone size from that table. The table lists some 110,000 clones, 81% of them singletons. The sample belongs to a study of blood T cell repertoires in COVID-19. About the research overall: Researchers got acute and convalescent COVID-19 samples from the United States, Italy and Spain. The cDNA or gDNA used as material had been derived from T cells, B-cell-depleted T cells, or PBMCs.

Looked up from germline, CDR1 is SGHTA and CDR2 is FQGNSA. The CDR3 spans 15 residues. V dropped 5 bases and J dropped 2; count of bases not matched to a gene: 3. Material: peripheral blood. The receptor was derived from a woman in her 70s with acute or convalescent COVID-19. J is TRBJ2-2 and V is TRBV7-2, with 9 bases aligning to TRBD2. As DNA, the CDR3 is TGTGCCAGCAGCCCGGGACTAGCAAACACCGGGGAGCTGTTTTTT. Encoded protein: CASSPGLANTGELFF.